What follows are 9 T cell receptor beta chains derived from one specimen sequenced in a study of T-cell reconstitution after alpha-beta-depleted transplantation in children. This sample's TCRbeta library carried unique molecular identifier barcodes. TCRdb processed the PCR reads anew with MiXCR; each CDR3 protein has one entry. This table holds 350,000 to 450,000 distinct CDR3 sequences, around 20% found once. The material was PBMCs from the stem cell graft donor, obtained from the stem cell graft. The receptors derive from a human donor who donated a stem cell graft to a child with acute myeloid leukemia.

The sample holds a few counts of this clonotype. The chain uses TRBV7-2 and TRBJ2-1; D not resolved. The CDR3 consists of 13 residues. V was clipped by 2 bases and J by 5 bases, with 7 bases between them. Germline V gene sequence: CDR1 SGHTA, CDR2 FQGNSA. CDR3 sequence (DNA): TGTGCCAGCAGCTTAACAGTTAACAATGAGCAGTTCTTC. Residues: CASSLTVNNEQFF. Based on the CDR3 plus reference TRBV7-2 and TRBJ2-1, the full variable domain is GAGVSQSPSNKVTEKGKDVELRCDPISGHTALYWYRQSLGQGLEFLIYFQGNSAPDKSGLPSDRFSAERTGGSVSTLTIQRTQQEDSAVYLCASSLTVNNEQFFGPGTRLTVL.

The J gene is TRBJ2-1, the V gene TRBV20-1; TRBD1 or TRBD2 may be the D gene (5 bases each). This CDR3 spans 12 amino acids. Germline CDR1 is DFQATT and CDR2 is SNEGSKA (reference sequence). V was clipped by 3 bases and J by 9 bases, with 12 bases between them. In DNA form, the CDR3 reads TGCAGTGCTAGTATACAGGAGGCTGAGCAGTTCTTC. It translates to CSASIQEAEQFF.

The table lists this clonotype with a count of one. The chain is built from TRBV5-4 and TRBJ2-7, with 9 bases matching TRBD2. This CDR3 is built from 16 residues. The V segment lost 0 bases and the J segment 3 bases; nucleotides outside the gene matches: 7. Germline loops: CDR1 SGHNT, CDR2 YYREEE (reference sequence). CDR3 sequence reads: CASSLAMTSGRYEQYF. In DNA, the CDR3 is TGTGCCAGCAGCTTGGCCATGACTAGCGGACGCTACGAGCAGTACTTC.

CDR3 residues: CASSLDRQANEKLFF. In DNA form, the CDR3 reads TGTGCCAGCAGCTTAGACAGACAGGCAAATGAAAAACTGTTTTTT. This rearrangement joins TRBV7-6 to TRBJ1-4, with D perhaps TRBD1 (6 bases). CDR1 is SGHVS, CDR2 FNYEAQ, per germline. This CDR3 region has 15 residues. With 1 base removed from V and 5 bases from J, the gap between germline ends came to 11 bases. The full variable domain, completed using reference TRBV7-6 and TRBJ1-4, is GAGVSQSPRYKVTKRGQDVALRCDPISGHVSLYWYRQALGQGPEFLTYFNYEAQQDKSGLPNDRFSAERPEGSISTLTIQRTEQRDSAMYRCASSLDRQANEKLFFGSGTQLSVL.

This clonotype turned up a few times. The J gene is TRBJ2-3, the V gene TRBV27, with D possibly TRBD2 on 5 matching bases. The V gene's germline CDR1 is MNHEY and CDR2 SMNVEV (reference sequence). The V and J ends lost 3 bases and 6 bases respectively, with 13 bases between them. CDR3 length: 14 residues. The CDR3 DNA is TGTGCCAGCAGTTTCTTCGGTGGAGGCGATACGCAGTATTTT. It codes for CASSFFGGGDTQYF.

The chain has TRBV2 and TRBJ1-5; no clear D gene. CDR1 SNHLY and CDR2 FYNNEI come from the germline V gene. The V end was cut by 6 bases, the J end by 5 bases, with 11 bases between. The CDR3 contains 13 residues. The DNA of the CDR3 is TGTGCCAGCAGGCCAGGAGGCCATCAGCCCCAGCATTTT. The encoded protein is CASRPGGHQPQHF.

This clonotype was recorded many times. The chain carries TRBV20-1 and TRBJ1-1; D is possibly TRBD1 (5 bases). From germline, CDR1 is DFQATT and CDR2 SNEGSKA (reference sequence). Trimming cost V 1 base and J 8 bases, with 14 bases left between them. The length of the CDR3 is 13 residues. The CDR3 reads CSARVTDGGEAFF. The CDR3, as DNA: TGCAGTGCTAGAGTTACCGACGGGGGAGAAGCTTTCTTT.

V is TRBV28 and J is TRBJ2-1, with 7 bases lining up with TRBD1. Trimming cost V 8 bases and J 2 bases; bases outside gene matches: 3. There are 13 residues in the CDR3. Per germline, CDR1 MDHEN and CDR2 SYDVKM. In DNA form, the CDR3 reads TGTGCCAGCTTGGGGACAGCCTACAATGAGCAGTTCTTC. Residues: CASLGTAYNEQFF.

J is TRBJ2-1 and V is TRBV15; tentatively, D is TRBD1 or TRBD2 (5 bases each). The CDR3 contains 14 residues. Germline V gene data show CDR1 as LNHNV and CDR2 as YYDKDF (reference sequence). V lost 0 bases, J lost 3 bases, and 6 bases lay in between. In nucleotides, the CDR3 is TGTGCCACCAGCAGAGATGGGGGCTACAATGAGCAGTTCTTC. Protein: CATSRDGGYNEQFF.